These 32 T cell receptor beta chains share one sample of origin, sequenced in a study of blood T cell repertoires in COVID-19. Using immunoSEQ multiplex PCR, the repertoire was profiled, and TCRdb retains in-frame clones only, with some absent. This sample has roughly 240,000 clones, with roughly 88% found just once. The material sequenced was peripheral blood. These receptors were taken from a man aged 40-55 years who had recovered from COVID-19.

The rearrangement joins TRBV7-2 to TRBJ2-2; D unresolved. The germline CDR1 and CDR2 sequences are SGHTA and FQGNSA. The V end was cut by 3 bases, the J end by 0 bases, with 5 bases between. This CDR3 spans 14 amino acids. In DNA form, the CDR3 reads TGTGCCAGCAGCTTTTCTGCGAACACCGGGGAGCTGTTTTTT. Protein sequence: CASSFSANTGELFF.

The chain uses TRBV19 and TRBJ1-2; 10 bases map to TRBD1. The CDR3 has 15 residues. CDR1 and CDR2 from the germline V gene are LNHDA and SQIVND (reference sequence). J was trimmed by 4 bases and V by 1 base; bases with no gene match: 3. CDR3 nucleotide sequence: TGTGCCAGTAGTATAGCCCGGACAGGGGGCTATGGCTACACCTTC. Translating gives CASSIARTGGYGYTF.

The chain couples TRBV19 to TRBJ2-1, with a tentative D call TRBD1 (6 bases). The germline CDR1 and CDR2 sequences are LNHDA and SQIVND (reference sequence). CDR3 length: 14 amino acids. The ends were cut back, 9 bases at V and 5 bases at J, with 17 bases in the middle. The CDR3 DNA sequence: TGTGCCAGCCGGATCACAGGGTTCGACAATGAGCAGTTCTTC. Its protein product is CASRITGFDNEQFF.

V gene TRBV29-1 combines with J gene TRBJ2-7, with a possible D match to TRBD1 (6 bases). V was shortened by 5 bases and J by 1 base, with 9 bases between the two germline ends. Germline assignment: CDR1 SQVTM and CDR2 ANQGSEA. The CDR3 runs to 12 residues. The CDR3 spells CSVWDTSYEQYF. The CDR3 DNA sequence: TGCAGCGTTTGGGACACGTCCTACGAGCAGTACTTC.

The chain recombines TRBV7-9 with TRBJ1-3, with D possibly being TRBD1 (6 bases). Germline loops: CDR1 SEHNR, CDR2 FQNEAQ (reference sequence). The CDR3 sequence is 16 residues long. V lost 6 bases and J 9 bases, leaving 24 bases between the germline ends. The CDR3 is CASRPTGSGGEGTIYF. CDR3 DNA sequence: TGTGCCAGCAGACCGACAGGTTCAGGAGGCGAGGGCACCATATATTTT. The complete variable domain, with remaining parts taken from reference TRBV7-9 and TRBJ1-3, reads DTGVSQNPRHKITKRGQNVTFRCDPISEHNRLYWYRQTLGQGPEFLTYFQNEAQLEKSRLLSDRFSAERPKGSFSTLEIQRTEQGDSAMYLCASRPTGSGGEGTIYFGEGSWLTVV.

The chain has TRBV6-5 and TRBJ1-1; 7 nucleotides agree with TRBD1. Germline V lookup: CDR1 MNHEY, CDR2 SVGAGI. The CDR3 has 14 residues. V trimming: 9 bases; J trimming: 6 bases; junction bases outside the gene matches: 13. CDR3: CASKRQGLRSEAFF. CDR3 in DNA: TGTGCCAGTAAACGACAGGGCCTAAGGTCTGAAGCTTTCTTT.

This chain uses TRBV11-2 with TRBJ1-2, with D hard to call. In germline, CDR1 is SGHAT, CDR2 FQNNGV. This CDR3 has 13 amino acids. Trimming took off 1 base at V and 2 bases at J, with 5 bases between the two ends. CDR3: CASSLGRNYGYTF. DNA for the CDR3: TGTGCCAGCAGCTTAGGCAGGAACTATGGCTACACCTTC.

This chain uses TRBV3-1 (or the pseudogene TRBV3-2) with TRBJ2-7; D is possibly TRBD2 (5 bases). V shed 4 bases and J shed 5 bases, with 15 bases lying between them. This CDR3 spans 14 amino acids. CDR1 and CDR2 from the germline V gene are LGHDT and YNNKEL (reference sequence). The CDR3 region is CASSLNAGVHEQYF. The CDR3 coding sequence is TGTGCCAGCAGCCTCAACGCCGGGGTCCACGAGCAGTACTTC.

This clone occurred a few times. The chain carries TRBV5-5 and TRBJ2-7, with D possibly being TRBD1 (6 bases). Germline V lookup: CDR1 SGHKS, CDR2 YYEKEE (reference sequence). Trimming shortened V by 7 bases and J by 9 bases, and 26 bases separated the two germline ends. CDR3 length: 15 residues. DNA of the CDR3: TGTGCCAGCCGACTCGTGGGACACATCTACGAAGGGCAGTACTTC. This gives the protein CASRLVGHIYEGQYF.

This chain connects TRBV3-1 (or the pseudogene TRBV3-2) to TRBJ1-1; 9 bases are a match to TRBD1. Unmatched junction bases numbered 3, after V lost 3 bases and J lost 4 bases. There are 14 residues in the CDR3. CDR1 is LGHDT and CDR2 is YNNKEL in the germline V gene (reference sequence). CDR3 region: CASSHSDRGTEAFF. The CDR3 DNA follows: TGTGCCAGCAGCCACTCGGACAGGGGCACTGAAGCTTTCTTT.

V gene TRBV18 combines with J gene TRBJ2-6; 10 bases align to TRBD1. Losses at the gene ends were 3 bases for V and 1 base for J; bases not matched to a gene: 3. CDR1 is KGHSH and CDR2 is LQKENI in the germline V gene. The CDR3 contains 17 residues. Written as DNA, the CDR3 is TGTGCCAGCTCACCGGACAGGGGGGGTTCTGGGGCCAACGTCCTGACTTTC. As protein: CASSPDRGGSGANVLTF.

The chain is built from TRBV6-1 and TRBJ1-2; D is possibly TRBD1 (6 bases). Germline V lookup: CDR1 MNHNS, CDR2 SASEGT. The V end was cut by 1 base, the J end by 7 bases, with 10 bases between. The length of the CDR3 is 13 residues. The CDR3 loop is CASSEGTAVGYTF. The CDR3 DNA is TGTGCCAGCAGTGAAGGGACAGCGGTTGGCTACACCTTC.

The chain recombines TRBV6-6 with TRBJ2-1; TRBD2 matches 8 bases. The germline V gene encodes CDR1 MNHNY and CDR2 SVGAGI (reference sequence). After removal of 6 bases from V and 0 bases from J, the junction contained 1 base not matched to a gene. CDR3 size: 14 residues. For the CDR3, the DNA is TGTGCCAGCAGCGGGGGGGCCTCCTACAATGAGCAGTTCTTC. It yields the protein CASSGGASYNEQFF.

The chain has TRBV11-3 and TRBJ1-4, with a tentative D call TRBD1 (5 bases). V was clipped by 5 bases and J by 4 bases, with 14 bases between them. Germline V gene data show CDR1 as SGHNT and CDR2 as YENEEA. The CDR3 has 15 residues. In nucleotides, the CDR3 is TGTGCCAGCAGCGCCGGGGGGACTGGTAATGAAAAACTGTTTTTT. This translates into CASSAGGTGNEKLFF.

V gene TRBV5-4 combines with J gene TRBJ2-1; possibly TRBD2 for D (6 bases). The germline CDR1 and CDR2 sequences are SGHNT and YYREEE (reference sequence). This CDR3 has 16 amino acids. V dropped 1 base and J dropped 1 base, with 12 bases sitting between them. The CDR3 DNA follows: TGTGCCAGCAGCTTGAGGCCGGGAGCATCCTACAATGAGCAGTTCTTC. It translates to CASSLRPGASYNEQFF.

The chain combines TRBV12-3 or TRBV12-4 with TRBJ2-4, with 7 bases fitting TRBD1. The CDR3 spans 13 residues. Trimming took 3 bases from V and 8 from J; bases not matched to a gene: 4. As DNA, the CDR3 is TGTGCCAGCAGTTTCGGGACAGTGTACATTCAGTACTTC. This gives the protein CASSFGTVYIQYF.

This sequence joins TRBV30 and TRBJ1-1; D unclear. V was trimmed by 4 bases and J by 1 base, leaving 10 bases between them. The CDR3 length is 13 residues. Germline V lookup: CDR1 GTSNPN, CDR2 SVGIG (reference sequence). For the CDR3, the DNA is TGTGCCTGGAACCAGGTAAAGAACACTGAAGCTTTCTTT. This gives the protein CAWNQVKNTEAFF.

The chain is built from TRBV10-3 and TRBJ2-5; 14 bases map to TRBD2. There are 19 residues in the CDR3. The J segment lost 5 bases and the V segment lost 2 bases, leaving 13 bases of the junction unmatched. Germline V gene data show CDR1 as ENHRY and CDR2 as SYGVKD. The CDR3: CAISEIPGLAGDRVETQYF. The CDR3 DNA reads TGTGCCATCAGTGAGATTCCGGGACTAGCGGGGGACCGGGTGGAGACCCAGTACTTC.

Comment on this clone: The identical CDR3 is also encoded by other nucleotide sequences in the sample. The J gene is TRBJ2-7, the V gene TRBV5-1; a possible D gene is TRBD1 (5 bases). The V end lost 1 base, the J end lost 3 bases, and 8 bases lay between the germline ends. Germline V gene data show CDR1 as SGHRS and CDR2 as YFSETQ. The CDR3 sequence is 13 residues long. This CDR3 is CASSLTGNYEQYF. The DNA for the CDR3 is TGCGCCAGCAGCTTGACAGGAAACTACGAGCAGTACTTC.

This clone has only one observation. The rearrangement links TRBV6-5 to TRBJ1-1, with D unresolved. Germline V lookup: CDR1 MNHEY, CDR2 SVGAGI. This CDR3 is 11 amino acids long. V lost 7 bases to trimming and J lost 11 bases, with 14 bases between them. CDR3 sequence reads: CASNRGEEAFF. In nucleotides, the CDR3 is TGTGCCAGCAACCGCGGGGAGGAGGCTTTCTTT.

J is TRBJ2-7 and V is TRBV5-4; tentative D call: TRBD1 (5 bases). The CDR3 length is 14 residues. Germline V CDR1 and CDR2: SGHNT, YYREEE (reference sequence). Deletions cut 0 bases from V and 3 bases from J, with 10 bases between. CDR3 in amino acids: CASSLAGKVYEQYF. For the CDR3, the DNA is TGTGCCAGCAGCTTGGCAGGGAAAGTCTACGAGCAGTACTTC.

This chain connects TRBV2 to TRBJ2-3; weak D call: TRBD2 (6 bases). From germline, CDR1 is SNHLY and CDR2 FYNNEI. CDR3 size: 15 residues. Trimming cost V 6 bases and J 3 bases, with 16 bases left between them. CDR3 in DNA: TGTGCCAGCAGCCTGCTAGCGTCTGGGACAGATACGCAGTATTTT. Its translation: CASSLLASGTDTQYF.

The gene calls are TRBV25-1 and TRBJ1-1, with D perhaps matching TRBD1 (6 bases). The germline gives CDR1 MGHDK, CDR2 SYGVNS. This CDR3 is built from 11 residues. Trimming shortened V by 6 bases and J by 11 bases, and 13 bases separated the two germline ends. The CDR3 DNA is TGTGCCAGCAGGACCGGGGGGCTTGCTTTCTTT. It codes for CASRTGGLAFF.

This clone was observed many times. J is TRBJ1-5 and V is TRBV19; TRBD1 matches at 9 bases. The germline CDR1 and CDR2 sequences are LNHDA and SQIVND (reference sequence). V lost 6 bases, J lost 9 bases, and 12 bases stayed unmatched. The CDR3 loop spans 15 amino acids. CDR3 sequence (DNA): TGTGCCAGTAGGGTACAGGGGGCTAAAGAAGGGCCCCAGCATTTT. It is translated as CASRVQGAKEGPQHF.

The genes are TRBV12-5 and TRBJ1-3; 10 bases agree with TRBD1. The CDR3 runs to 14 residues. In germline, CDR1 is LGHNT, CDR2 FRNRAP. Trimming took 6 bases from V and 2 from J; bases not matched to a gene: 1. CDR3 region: CASGGTGAGNTIYF. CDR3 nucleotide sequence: TGTGCTAGTGGGGGGACAGGGGCTGGAAACACCATATATTTT.

This chain's CDR3 is CASSTLAGGPNEQFF. The DNA of the CDR3 is TGTGCCAGCAGCACTCTAGCGGGGGGCCCCAATGAGCAGTTCTTC. The rearrangement links TRBV21-1 to TRBJ2-1; TRBD2 was called by the table and not checked on the DNA. TRBV21-1 is flagged as a pseudogene. CDR3 length: 15 amino acids.

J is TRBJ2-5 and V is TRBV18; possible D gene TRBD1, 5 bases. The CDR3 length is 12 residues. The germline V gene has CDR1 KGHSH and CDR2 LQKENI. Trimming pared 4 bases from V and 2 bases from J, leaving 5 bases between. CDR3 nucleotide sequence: TGTGCCAGCTCACGACAGCAAGAGACCCAGTACTTC. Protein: CASSRQQETQYF.

CDR3 DNA: TGTGCCAGCAGTGCAGAGGGGGAATTTGGCTACGAGCAGTACTTC. Its protein is CASSAEGEFGYEQYF. The genes are TRBV2 and TRBJ2-7, with D tentatively TRBD1 (6 bases). Trimming took off 4 bases at V and 3 bases at J, with 16 bases between the two ends. The CDR3 sequence is 15 residues long. The V gene's germline CDR1 is SNHLY and CDR2 FYNNEI.

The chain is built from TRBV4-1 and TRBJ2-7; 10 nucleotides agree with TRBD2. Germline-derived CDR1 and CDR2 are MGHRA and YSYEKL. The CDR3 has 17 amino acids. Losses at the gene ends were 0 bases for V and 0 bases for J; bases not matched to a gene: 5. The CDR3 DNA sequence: TGCGCCAGCAGCCAAGATAGAACTAGCGGGATCTCCTACGAGCAGTACTTC. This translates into CASSQDRTSGISYEQYF.

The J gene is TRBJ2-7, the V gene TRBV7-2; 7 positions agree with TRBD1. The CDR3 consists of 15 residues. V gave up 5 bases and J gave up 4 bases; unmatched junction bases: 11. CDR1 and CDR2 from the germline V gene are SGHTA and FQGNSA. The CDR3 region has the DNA TGTGCCAGCAGCGAAGGACAGGCCGCGGTTTACGAGCAGTACTTC. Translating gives CASSEGQAAVYEQYF.

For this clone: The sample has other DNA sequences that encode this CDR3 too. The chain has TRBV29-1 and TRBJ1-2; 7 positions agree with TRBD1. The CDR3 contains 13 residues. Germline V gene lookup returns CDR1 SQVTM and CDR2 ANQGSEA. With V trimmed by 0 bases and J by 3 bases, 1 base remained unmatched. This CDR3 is CSVEDRGDYGYTF. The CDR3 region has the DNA TGCAGCGTTGAAGACAGGGGGGACTATGGCTACACCTTC. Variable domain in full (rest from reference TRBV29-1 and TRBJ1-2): SAVISQKPSRDICQRGTSLTIQCQVDSQVTMMFWYRQQPGQSLTLIATANQGSEATYESGFVIDKFPISRPNLTFSTLTVSNMSPEDSSIYLCSVEDRGDYGYTFGSGTRLTVV.

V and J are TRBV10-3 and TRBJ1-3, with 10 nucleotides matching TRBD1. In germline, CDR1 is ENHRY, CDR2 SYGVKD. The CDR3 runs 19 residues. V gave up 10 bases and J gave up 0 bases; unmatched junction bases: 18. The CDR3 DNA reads TGTGCCACCCTCGGGCCCGGGGACAGGGGCTTTAGCTCTGGAAACACCATATATTTT. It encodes CATLGPGDRGFSSGNTIYF.